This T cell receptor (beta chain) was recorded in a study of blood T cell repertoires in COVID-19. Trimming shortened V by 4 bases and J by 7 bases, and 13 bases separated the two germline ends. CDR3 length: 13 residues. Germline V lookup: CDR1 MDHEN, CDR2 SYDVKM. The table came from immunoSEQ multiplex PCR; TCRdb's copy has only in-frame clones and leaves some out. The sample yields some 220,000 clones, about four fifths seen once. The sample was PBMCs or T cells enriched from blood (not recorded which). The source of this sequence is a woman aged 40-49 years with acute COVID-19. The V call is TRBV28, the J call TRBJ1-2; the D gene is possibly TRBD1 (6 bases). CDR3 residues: CASSWAGGPGYTF. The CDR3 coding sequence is TGTGCCAGCAGTTGGGCGGGGGGCCCTGGCTACACCTTC.